A single sample gave rise to the 24 T cell receptor beta chains below, sequenced in a study of neurological immune-mediated disorders (dated by TCRdb to between 2019 and 2020). Receptors were amplified or captured by 5' RACE. TCRdb names Illumina HiSeq 2500 as the instrument used. TCRdb trimmed public reads at Q25 via fastp, called clones via MiXCR and kept in-frame beta chains. Under each unique CDR3 protein, matching rows form one entry showing the most common genes and DNA. This sample gives roughly 80,000 distinct CDR3 sequences in total; 17% of them show up just once. About 16% of the sample comes from the top ten. Sequencing was carried out using PBMCs. The source is a woman aged 40 to 50 in good health.

The sample holds a few counts of this clonotype. The chain couples TRBV18 to TRBJ1-1; tentative D call: TRBD1 (5 bases). Per the germline V gene, CDR1 is KGHSH and CDR2 is LQKENI. Trimming left V 3 bases short and J 1 base short, with 15 bases between. This CDR3 contains 16 residues. CDR3 nucleotides: TGTGCCAGCTCACCGGCTCAGGGTGGGGAGAACACTGAAGCTTTCTTT. This sequence encodes CASSPAQGGENTEAFF.

This clonotype was observed at least ten times. The V and J genes are TRBV3-1 and TRBJ2-3; possible D gene TRBD2, 5 bases. The germline V gene encodes CDR1 LGHDT and CDR2 YNNKEL (reference sequence). V lost 4 bases to trimming and J lost 1 base, with 9 bases between them. CDR3 size: 14 residues. CDR3 protein: CASSLDWGTDTQYF. The CDR3 coding sequence is TGTGCCAGCAGCCTGGACTGGGGCACAGATACGCAGTATTTT.

This clonotype was found many times. This CDR3 reads CASSLRGEPTYEQYV. Written as DNA, the CDR3 is TGTGCCAGCAGCTTAAGGGGAGAGCCTACCTACGAGCAGTACGTC. This chain uses TRBV11-1 with TRBJ2-7; either TRBD1 or TRBD2 may fit D (5 bases each). Between the trimmed V and J ends, which lost 2 bases and 2 bases, there was a span of 13 bases. Germline V gives CDR1 SGHAT, CDR2 FQDESV (reference sequence). The CDR3 has 15 amino acids.

This clonotype was observed at least ten times. The chain uses TRBV14 and TRBJ1-1, with a possible D match to TRBD1 (5 bases). The V gene lost 4 bases and the J gene lost 6 bases, with 18 bases spanning the gap. The CDR3 contains 15 residues. Per the germline V gene, CDR1 is SGHDN and CDR2 is FVKESK. CDR3 DNA: TGTGCCAGCAGCCCGGGAGGGGCAGGAAGCTCTGAAGCTTTCTTT. This codes for CASSPGGAGSSEAFF.

This clonotype was observed many times. The chain employs TRBV4-2 and TRBJ2-2, with D possibly called TRBD1 or TRBD2 (5 bases each). This CDR3 has 14 amino acids. Trimming removed 4 bases at V and 3 bases at J, with 9 bases between. CDR1 is LGHNA and CDR2 is YNFKEQ in the germline V gene. The DNA of the CDR3 is TGTGCCAGCAGCCGGGACGGGGACACCGGGGAGCTGTTTTTT. Its protein is CASSRDGDTGELFF.

The chain recombines TRBV19 with TRBJ2-5, with 7 bases aligning to TRBD1. The CDR3 is 15 residues long. V shed 1 base, J shed 4 bases, and the junction held 6 bases outside the gene matches. The germline gives CDR1 LNHDA, CDR2 SQIVND (reference sequence). CDR3 bases: TGTGCCAGTAGTATAGCTCACAGGGGCGGAGAGACCCAGTACTTC. Amino acids: CASSIAHRGGETQYF.

This clonotype was observed at least ten times. The rearrangement uses TRBV4-2 and TRBJ2-1; 12 bases align to TRBD2. The junction had 11 bases not matched to a gene; V was cut back by 5 bases and J by 6 bases. Looked up from germline, CDR1 is LGHNA and CDR2 is YNFKEQ. There are 17 residues in the CDR3. The CDR3 DNA reads TGTGCCAGCAGCTCTCACCCACTAGCGGGGGGCCCCAATGAGCAGTTCTTC. It encodes CASSSHPLAGGPNEQFF.

This clonotype was found many times. The junction departs from the called germline gene at one end, perhaps through a read error. Here the CDR3 DNA reads TGTGCTAGCAGCTTAGCCCCGGGGCTAGCAACAGATACGCAGTATTTT. It is translated as CASSLAPGLATDTQYF. The rearrangement joins TRBV7-7 to TRBJ2-3; D is tentatively TRBD1 or TRBD2 (5 bases each). The CDR3 spans 16 residues. Germline-derived CDR1 and CDR2 are SSHAT and FNYEAQ (reference sequence).

The V gene is TRBV3-1, the J gene TRBJ2-7; 11 bases are shared with TRBD1. The length of the CDR3 is 13 residues. CDR1 and CDR2 (germline): LGHDT, YNNKEL (reference sequence). With 8 bases clipped from V and 4 bases from J, the junction kept 4 bases outside the gene matches. The CDR3 spells CASQGTGGYEQYV. CDR3 nucleotides: TGTGCCAGCCAAGGGACAGGGGGTTACGAGCAGTACGTC.

A word on this clonotype: A junction boundary mismatches the germline segment, possibly from a read error. V gene TRBV12-3 or TRBV12-4 combines with J gene TRBJ2-4; 11 bases agree with TRBD2. CDR3 length equals 16 residues. The CDR3 spells CASSLTSGGSKNIQYF. CDR3 DNA: TGTGCCAGTAGTTTAACTAGCGGGGGATCCAAAAACATTCAGTACTTC.

This clonotype has a count of ten or more. J is TRBJ2-5 and V is TRBV27; a possible D gene is TRBD1 (5 bases). Germline CDR1 reads MNHEY; CDR2 reads SMNVEV (reference sequence). The CDR3 covers 15 residues. The V end lost 0 bases, the J end lost 4 bases, and 12 bases lay between the germline ends. The CDR3 sequence: CASSLSQSRGETQYF. In nucleotides, the CDR3 is TGTGCCAGCAGTTTATCGCAGTCTAGGGGAGAGACCCAGTACTTC.

The table lists this clonotype with many counts. V usage is TRBV5-1 and J usage is TRBJ1-2; TRBD1 matches 9 bases. The CDR3 is made up of 15 amino acids. CDR1 is SGHRS, CDR2 YFSETQ, per germline. With V trimmed by 5 bases and J by 3 bases, 8 bases remained unmatched. The CDR3 nucleotides are TGCGCCAGCAGTCCCCGGGACAGGGAGGACTATGGCTACACCTTC. Amino acids: CASSPRDREDYGYTF.

This clonotype was counted ten times or more. This chain joins TRBV20-1 and TRBJ2-5; no definite D call. This CDR3 has 11 amino acids. Germline V gene lookup returns CDR1 DFQATT and CDR2 SNEGSKA (reference sequence). The germline V and J ends were trimmed by 5 bases and 5 bases, with 9 bases remaining between them. CDR3 sequence (DNA): TGCAGTGCTTGGGTGGGGGAGACCCAGTACTTC. This codes for CSAWVGETQYF.

This clonotype was observed many times. The rearrangement joins TRBV20-1 to TRBJ2-5; maybe TRBD2 (6 bases). Between the trimmed V and J ends, which lost 3 bases and 6 bases, there was a span of 11 bases. The CDR3 is 12 residues long. From germline, CDR1 is DFQATT and CDR2 SNEGSKA (reference sequence). The chain's CDR3 is CSASSAGKTQYF. The CDR3 DNA sequence: TGCAGTGCTAGCTCTGCGGGGAAGACCCAGTACTTC.

This clonotype was recorded at least ten times. The genes are TRBV9 and TRBJ2-3; D not certain. Germline lookup yields CDR1 SGDLS and CDR2 YYNGEE. The germline V and J ends were trimmed by 3 bases and 6 bases, with 8 bases remaining between them. The CDR3 contains 12 residues. CDR3 protein: CASSANLDTQYF. Here the CDR3 DNA reads TGTGCCAGCAGCGCCAATCTGGATACGCAGTATTTT.

The sample holds many counts of this clonotype. The chain joins TRBV7-2 to TRBJ2-7; the match to TRBD2 covers 9 bases. V dropped 5 bases and J dropped 1; count of bases not matched to a gene: 12. The CDR3 contains 17 residues. CDR1 SGHTA and CDR2 FQGNSA come from the germline V gene. CDR3 DNA: TGTGCCAGCAGCCGCCGGGGAGCTAGCGGGGCATCCTACGAGCAGTACTTC. The encoded protein is CASSRRGASGASYEQYF.

This clonotype was found many times. The chain combines TRBV6-6 with TRBJ2-7; D remains ambiguous. Germline V gene data show CDR1 as MNHNY and CDR2 as SVGAGI (reference sequence). Trimming stripped 2 bases from V and 0 bases from J, with 8 bases between. The CDR3 covers 14 residues. The CDR3 protein is CASSYGFTSYEQYF. The CDR3 coding sequence is TGTGCCAGCAGTTACGGTTTCACCTCCTACGAGCAGTACTTC.

At least ten counts were recorded for this clonotype. The chain carries TRBV5-1 and TRBJ2-7, with 14 positions matching TRBD2. The germline CDR1 and CDR2 sequences are SGHRS and YFSETQ. V gave up 4 bases and J gave up 0 bases; unmatched junction bases: 3. The CDR3 extends over 16 amino acids. The chain's CDR3 is CASSLGLAGASYEQYF. CDR3 nucleotide sequence: TGCGCCAGCAGCCTGGGACTAGCGGGGGCCTCCTACGAGCAGTACTTC.

This clonotype was observed many times. The chain is built from TRBV7-3 and TRBJ1-2; perhaps TRBD1 as D (5 bases). From germline, CDR1 is SGHTA and CDR2 FQGTGA. V was clipped by 4 bases and J by 10 bases, with 16 bases between them. This CDR3 is 13 amino acids long. CDR3 nucleotide sequence: TGTGCCAGCAGCTCTTCCTTAGCGGGGGTCTACACCTTC. As protein: CASSSSLAGVYTF.

This clonotype was seen repeatedly, ten times or more. CDR3 coding DNA: TGTGCCAGCAGCCTCCGACTAGCGGGGAACACAGATACGCAGTATTTT. The encoded protein is CASSLRLAGNTDTQYF. V and J are TRBV14 and TRBJ2-3; 11 nucleotides match TRBD2. CDR3 length equals 16 residues. Trimming at V came to 4 bases and at J to 2 bases, leaving 5 bases not matched to a gene. CDR1 is SGHDN and CDR2 is FVKESK in the germline V gene.

This clonotype has at least ten counts. This chain joins TRBV15 and TRBJ1-5; no clear D gene. The germline gives CDR1 LNHNV, CDR2 YYDKDF (reference sequence). The CDR3 contains 16 residues. Trimming stripped 2 bases from V and 3 bases from J, with 14 bases between. CDR3 coding DNA: TGTGCCACCAGCAGACCCGGTGACGGAATCAATCAGCCCCAGCATTTT. Its translation is CATSRPGDGINQPQHF.

At least ten counts were recorded for this clonotype. In DNA form, the CDR3 reads TGTGCCAGCAGTGAGCATGCGACCGGGGAGCTGTTTTTT. The encoded protein is CASSEHATGELFF. This sequence joins TRBV6-2 or TRBV6-3 and TRBJ2-2; no firm D call. Germline CDR1 reads MNHEY; CDR2 reads SVGEGT. V lost 5 bases to trimming and J lost 5 bases, with 9 bases between them. CDR3 length equals 13 residues.

This clonotype appeared many times. The chain employs TRBV4-1 and TRBJ2-4; 8 positions match TRBD1. The V and J ends lost 3 bases and 5 bases, in that order; junction bases with no gene match: 12. Per the germline V gene, CDR1 is MGHRA and CDR2 is YSYEKL. The CDR3 runs 17 residues. In DNA, the CDR3 is TGCGCCAGCAGCCAGGTGACAGGGGCCGTTATCCAAAACATTCAGTACTTC. Its translation: CASSQVTGAVIQNIQYF.

This clonotype was seen many times. This chain uses TRBV29-1 with TRBJ1-2; perhaps TRBD1 as D (5 bases). The germline V gene encodes CDR1 SQVTM and CDR2 ANQGSEA. The CDR3 is 14 amino acids. Trimming shortened V by 1 base and J by 8 bases, and 17 bases separated the two germline ends. CDR3 region: CSVEGGTQFAGYTF. The CDR3 bases are TGCAGCGTTGAAGGAGGGACCCAGTTCGCGGGCTACACCTTC.